This is a list of T cell receptor beta chains from one sample in a study of siplizumab effects on memory and regulatory T cells. Generated by immunoSEQ multiplex PCR, the TCRdb table keeps only in-frame clones and is missing some. The table lists 100,000 to 110,000 clones, about 91% of them singletons. The sequenced material came from CD4+ T cells sorted from blood. The receptors were gathered from a human donor in good health. Both conserved end residues are part of each CDR3. The order of the fields is D gene, V gene, J gene, clone size, CDR3 length, CDR3 DNA, CDR3 protein. D genes are given only for firm matches. Some rows have no size entry. The others give once, few or many, or a class for an expanded clone.

NA	TRBV15	TRBJ1-6	NA	16	TGTGCCACCAGCAGAGAGGTTTCGACAGGCACTTCACCCCTCCACTTT	CATSREVSTGTSPLHF
NA	TRBV7-2	TRBJ2-1	NA	17	TGTGCCAGCAGCTTAGTAAGGGGGGCGAGCTCCTACAATGAGCAGTTCTTC	CASSLVRGASSYNEQFF
NA	TRBV4-3	TRBJ2-7	once	14	TGCGCCAGCAGCCAAGAGCACAGGCTCTACGAGCAGTACTTC	CASSQEHRLYEQYF
NA	TRBV6-6	TRBJ2-2	once	15	TGTGCCAGCAGTCATCAGGGGCCCCTCGCCGGGGAGCTGTTTTTT	CASSHQGPLAGELFF
NA	TRBV7-3	TRBJ2-7	NA	13	TGTGCCAGCAGCTCGAGAGGAGGATACGAGCAGTACTTC	CASSSRGGYEQYF
TRBD2	TRBV19	TRBJ2-2	NA	16	TGTGCCAGTACGATCGGGGCCAGCGGGGGTACCGGGGAGCTGTTTTTT	CASTIGASGGTGELFF
TRBD1	TRBV19	TRBJ1-1	NA	18	TGTGCCAGTAGTACCGGGACAGGAGGTGGAGGTCGCCTCACTGAAGCTTTCTTT	CASSTGTGGGGRLTEAFF
NA	TRBV5-1	TRBJ2-3	NA	15	TGCGCCAGCAGCGATCGGGTGGGATCCCTCAATACGCAGTATTTT	CASSDRVGSLNTQYF
NA	TRBV10-1	TRBJ1-1	once	15	TGCGCCAGCAGTGATTCGGGGGCAGGAGAGACTGAAGCTTTCTTT	CASSDSGAGETEAFF
NA	TRBV4-2	TRBJ2-4	few	12	TGTGCCAGCAGCGAGCAGGGAAACATTCAGTACTTC	CASSEQGNIQYF
NA	TRBV27	TRBJ1-6	NA	17	TGTGCCAGCAGTTTATCGCCCCGTGTCTCCTATAATTCACCCCTCCACTTT	CASSLSPRVSYNSPLHF
NA	TRBV6-1	TRBJ2-3	NA	15	TGTGCCAGCAGGCGACCGGGGGTGAGCACAGATACGCAGTATTTT	CASRRPGVSTDTQYF
NA	TRBV11-3	TRBJ2-7	NA	13	TGTGCCAGCAGCTTTGGCGGGACCAACGAGCAGTACTTC	CASSFGGTNEQYF
NA	TRBV5-1	TRBJ1-3	NA	14	TGCGCCAGCAGCTTTCCCGACTCTGGAAACACCATATATTTT	CASSFPDSGNTIYF
NA	TRBV10-3	TRBJ2-5	once	13	TGTGCCATCAGTGAGACCGGGCGAGAGACCCAGTACTTC	CAISETGRETQYF
TRBD2	TRBV5-1	TRBJ2-5	once	14	TGCGCCAGCAGCTGGGAGGGGAGCCAAGAGACCCAGTACTTC	CASSWEGSQETQYF
TRBD2	TRBV7-3	TRBJ2-1	NA	14	TGTGCCAGCAGCCCCGGGGGGTCCTACAATGAGCAGTTCTTC	CASSPGGSYNEQFF
TRBD1	TRBV19	TRBJ1-6	NA	14	TGTGCCAGTAACAGGGGAGGCTATAATTCACCCCTCCACTTT	CASNRGGYNSPLHF
NA	TRBV7-3	TRBJ2-5	NA	16	TGTGCCAGCAGCCCCACCCCGGGCAGGGGTAGGGAGACCCAGTACTTC	CASSPTPGRGRETQYF
TRBD1	TRBV5-6	TRBJ2-1	NA	13	TGTGCCAGCAGCCAGACAGGGTCTGCTGAGCAGTTCTTC	CASSQTGSAEQFF
NA	TRBV9	TRBJ2-1	NA	14	TGTGCCAGCAGCGTGGTGGGGGGAGCGGGTGAGCAGTTCTTC	CASSVVGGAGEQFF
NA	TRBV27	TRBJ2-2	NA	14	TGTGCCAGCAAAGGGTATCAAGGGAGCGGGGAGCTGTTTTTT	CASKGYQGSGELFF
TRBD2	TRBV4-2	TRBJ2-1	NA	16	TGTGCCAGCAGCCAAGAACGACTAGCGGGGGCCGGGAAGCAGTTCTTC	CASSQERLAGAGKQFF
NA	TRBV28	TRBJ2-5	NA	13	TGTGCCAGCAGTCGGAGCGGCCCGGGGACCCAGTACTTC	CASSRSGPGTQYF
TRBD2	TRBV19	TRBJ2-1	NA	16	TGTGCCAGTACCGCTCTAGTTAGCGGGGGGTACAATGAGCAGTTCTTC	CASTALVSGGYNEQFF
TRBD1	TRBV4-1	TRBJ1-5	NA	17	TGCGCCAGCAGCCAAGACCCTAGGGGACAGGGTGGTACTCCCCAGCATTTT	CASSQDPRGQGGTPQHF
TRBD1	TRBV11-1	TRBJ1-1	NA	16	TGTGCCAGCAGCTTCGGGACAGGGAATGGTAGGGCTGAAGCTTTCTTT	CASSFGTGNGRAEAFF
NA	TRBV7-2	TRBJ2-7	NA	14	TGTGCCAGCAGCGACCGGGGGGCCGGTACGACGCAGTACTTC	CASSDRGAGTTQYF
NA	TRBV11-3	TRBJ2-1	NA	13	TGTGCCAGCAGCTTGGACTCCCTAAATGAGCAGTTCTTC	CASSLDSLNEQFF
TRBD2	TRBV18	TRBJ2-7	NA	14	TGTGCCAGCTCACCCGGGACTAGCGGAGGCGAGCAGTACTTC	CASSPGTSGGEQYF